This TCR beta chain originates from a study of Ad26.COV2.S vaccination and SARS-CoV-2 variants. The sample's treatment: roughly 18 received Ad26.COV2.S at low or high dose, single or two shots; about 5 received placebo; per-sample allocation not given. After the first vaccine or placebo injection, samples were drawn on day 63. Profiling relied on immunoSEQ multiplex PCR, and the TCRdb table lists in-frame clones only, not all of them. The sample shows around 300,000 clones, about 85% of them seen only once. The TCR originated in a person aged 18-60 years who received the Ad26.COV2.S COVID-19 vaccine or a placebo. The sequences come from peripheral blood, collected in a trial of Ad26.COV2.S vaccine versus placebo.

CDR3 sequence reads: CASSQAGGQGGKQISGMVGYTF. CDR3 bases: TGTGCCAGCAGCCAAGCGGGGGGCCAGGGGGGGAAACAAATATCGGGTATGGTTGGCTACACCTTC. The chain combines TRBV4-2 with TRBJ1-2, with 7 bases lining up with TRBD1. The germline V gene encodes CDR1 LGHNA and CDR2 YNFKEQ. The V segment lost 1 base and the J segment 7 bases; nucleotides outside the gene matches: 30. CDR3 length equals 22 residues.